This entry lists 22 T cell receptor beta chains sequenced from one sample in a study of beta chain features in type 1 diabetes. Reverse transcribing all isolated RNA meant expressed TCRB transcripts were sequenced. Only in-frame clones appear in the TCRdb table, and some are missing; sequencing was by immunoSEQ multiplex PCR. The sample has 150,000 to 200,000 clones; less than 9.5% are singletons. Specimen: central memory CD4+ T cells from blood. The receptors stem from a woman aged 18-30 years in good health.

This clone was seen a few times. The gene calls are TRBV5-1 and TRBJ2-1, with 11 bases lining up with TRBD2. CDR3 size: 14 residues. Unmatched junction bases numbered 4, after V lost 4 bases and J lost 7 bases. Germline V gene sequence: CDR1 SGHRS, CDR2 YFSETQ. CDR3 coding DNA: TGCGCCAGCAGCCGGGGACTAGCGGAGAATGAGCAGTTCTTC. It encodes CASSRGLAENEQFF.

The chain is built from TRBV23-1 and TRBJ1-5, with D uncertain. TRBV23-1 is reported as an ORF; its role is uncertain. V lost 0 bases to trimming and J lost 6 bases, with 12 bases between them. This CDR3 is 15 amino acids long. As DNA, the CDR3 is TGCGCCAGCAGTCAATCTCGAAGAGATTCTCAGCCCCAGCATTTT. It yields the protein CASSQSRRDSQPQHF.

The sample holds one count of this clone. The CDR3 DNA sequence: TGTGCCAGCAGCTTCGTCAGACTAGCGGGAGGTGAGCAGTTCTTC. Its translation is CASSFVRLAGGEQFF. This sequence joins TRBV7-2 and TRBJ2-1, with 13 bases matching TRBD2. V dropped 3 bases and J dropped 9; count of bases not matched to a gene: 5. Germline V gene sequence: CDR1 SGHTA, CDR2 FQGNSA. The CDR3 extends over 15 amino acids.

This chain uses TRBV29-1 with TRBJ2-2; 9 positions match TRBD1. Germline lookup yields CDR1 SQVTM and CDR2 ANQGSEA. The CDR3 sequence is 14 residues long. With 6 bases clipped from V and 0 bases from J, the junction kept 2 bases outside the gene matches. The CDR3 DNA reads TGCAGCGTCAGGGACAGGGCGAACACCGGGGAGCTGTTTTTT. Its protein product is CSVRDRANTGELFF.

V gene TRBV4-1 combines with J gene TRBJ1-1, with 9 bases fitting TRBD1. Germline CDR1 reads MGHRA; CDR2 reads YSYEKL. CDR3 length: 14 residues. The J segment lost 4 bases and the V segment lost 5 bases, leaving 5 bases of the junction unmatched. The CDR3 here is CASSGQGRVTEAFF. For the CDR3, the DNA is TGCGCCAGCAGCGGACAGGGGAGGGTCACTGAAGCTTTCTTT.

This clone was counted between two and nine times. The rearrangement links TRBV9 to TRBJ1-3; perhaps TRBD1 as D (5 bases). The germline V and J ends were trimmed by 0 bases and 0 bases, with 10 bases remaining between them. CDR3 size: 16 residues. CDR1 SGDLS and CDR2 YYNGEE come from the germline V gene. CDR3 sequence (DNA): TGTGCCAGCAGCGTAGGGGGCGAGAGCTCTGGAAACACCATATATTTT. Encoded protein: CASSVGGESSGNTIYF. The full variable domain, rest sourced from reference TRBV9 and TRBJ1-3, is DSGVTQTPKHLITATGQRVTLRCSPRSGDLSVYWYQQSLDQGLQFLIQYYNGEERAKGNILERFSAQQFPDLHSELNLSSLELGDSALYFCASSVGGESSGNTIYFGEGSWLTVV.

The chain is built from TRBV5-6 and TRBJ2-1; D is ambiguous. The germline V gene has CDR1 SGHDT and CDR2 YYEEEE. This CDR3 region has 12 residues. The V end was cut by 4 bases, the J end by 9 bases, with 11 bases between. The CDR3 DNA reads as TGTGCCAGCAGCCCCGGCGGCGGTGAGCAGTTCTTC. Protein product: CASSPGGGEQFF.

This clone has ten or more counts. CDR3 in amino acids: CASSKSSYEQYF. The CDR3 DNA reads TGTGCCAGCAGCAAGAGCTCCTACGAGCAGTACTTC. The chain recombines TRBV5-4 with TRBJ2-7; D remains unclear. This CDR3 contains 12 residues. CDR1 is SGHNT and CDR2 is YYREEE in the germline V gene (reference sequence). V lost 4 bases and J lost 0, with 5 bases in between.

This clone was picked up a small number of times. Here the CDR3 DNA reads TGTGCCAGCAGTCAGCAAGAGACCCAGTACTTC. Translation: CASSQQETQYF. The V gene is TRBV11-2, the J gene TRBJ2-5; D is undetermined. Trimming shortened V by 6 bases and J by 2 bases, and 4 bases separated the two germline ends. The CDR3 spans 11 residues. Germline values: CDR1 SGHAT, CDR2 FQNNGV.

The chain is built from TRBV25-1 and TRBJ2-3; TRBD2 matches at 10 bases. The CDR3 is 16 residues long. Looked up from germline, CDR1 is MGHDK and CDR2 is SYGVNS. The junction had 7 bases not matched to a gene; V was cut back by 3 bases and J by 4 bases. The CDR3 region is CASSEASSGGPDTQYF. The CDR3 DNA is TGTGCCAGCAGTGAGGCGTCTAGCGGGGGCCCAGATACGCAGTATTTT.

Here the CDR3 reads CASSRTSDQETQYF. The CDR3 bases are TGTGCCAGCAGCCGGACTAGCGATCAAGAGACCCAGTACTTC. V is TRBV5-4 and J is TRBJ2-5; 9 bases agree with TRBD2. In germline, CDR1 is SGHNT, CDR2 YYREEE (reference sequence). V shed 4 bases and J 2 bases; nucleotides not matched to a gene: 3. The CDR3 covers 14 residues.

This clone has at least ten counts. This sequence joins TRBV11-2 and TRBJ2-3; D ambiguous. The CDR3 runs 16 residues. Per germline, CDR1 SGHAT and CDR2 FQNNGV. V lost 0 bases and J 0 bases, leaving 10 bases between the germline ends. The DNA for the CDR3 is TGTGCCAGCAGCTTAGAAAGAGCCCCTAGCACAGATACGCAGTATTTT. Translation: CASSLERAPSTDTQYF.

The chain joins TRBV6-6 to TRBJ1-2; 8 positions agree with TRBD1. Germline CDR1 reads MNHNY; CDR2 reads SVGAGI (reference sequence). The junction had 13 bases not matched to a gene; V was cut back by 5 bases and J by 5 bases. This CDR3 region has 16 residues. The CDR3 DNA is TGTGCCAGCAGTAAGCCTCCAGGACAGGGAGGTTATGGCTACACCTTC. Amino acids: CASSKPPGQGGYGYTF.

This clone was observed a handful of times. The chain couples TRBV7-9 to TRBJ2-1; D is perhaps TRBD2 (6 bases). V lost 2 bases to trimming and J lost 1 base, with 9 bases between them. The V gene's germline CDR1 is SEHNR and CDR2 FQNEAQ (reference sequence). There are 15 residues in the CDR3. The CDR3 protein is CASSLFGGSYNEQFF. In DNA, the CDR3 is TGTGCCAGCAGCTTATTTGGGGGGTCCTACAATGAGCAGTTCTTC.

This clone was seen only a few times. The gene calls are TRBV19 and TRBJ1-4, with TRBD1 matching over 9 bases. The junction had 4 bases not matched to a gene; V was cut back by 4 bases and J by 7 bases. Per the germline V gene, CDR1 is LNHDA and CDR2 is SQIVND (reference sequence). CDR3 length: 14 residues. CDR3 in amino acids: CASSTGTGSEKLFF. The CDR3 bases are TGTGCCAGTAGTACGGGGACAGGGAGTGAAAAACTGTTTTTT.

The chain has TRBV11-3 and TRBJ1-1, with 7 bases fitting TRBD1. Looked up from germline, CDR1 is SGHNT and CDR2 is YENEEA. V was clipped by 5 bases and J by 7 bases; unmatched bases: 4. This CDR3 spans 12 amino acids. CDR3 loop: CASSPRDSEAFF. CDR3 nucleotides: TGTGCCAGCAGCCCGCGGGACAGTGAAGCTTTCTTT.

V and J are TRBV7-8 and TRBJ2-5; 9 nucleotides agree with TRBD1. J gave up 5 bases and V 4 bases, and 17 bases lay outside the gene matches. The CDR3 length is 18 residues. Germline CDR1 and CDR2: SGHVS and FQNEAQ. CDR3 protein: CASSSTLTGGASWETQYF. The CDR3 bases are TGTGCCAGCAGCTCCACTTTAACAGGGGGCGCCAGTTGGGAGACCCAGTACTTC.

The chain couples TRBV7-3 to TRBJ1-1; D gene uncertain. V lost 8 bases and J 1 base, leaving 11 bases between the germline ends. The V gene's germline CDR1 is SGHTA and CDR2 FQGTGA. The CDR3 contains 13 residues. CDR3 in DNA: TGTGCCAGCTCAGGAGGTACGAACACTGAAGCTTTCTTT. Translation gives CASSGGTNTEAFF.

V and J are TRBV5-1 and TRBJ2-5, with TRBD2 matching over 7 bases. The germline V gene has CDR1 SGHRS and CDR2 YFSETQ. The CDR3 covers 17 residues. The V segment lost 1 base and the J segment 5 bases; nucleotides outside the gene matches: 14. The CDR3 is CASSLSASGFIGETQYF. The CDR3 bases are TGCGCCAGCAGCTTGTCGGCTAGCGGCTTTATAGGGGAGACCCAGTACTTC.

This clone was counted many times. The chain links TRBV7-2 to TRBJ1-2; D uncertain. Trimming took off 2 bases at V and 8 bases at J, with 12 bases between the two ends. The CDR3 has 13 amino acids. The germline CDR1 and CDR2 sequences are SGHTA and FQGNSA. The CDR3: CASSLPRPSGYTF. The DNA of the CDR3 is TGTGCCAGCAGCTTACCTAGGCCAAGCGGCTACACCTTC.

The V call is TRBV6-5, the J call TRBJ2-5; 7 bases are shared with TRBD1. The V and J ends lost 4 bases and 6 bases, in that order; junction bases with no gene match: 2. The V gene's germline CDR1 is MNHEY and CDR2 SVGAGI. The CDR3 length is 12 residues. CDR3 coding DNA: TGTGCCAGCAGTTTCAGGGGGAAGACCCAGTACTTC. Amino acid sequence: CASSFRGKTQYF.

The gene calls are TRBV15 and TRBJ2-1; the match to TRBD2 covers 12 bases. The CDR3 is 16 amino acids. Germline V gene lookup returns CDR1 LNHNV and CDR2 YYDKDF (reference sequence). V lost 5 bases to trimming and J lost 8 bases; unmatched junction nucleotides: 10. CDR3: CATSVARTSGIYEQFF. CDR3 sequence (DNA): TGTGCCACCAGCGTCGCGAGGACTAGCGGGATCTATGAGCAGTTCTTC.